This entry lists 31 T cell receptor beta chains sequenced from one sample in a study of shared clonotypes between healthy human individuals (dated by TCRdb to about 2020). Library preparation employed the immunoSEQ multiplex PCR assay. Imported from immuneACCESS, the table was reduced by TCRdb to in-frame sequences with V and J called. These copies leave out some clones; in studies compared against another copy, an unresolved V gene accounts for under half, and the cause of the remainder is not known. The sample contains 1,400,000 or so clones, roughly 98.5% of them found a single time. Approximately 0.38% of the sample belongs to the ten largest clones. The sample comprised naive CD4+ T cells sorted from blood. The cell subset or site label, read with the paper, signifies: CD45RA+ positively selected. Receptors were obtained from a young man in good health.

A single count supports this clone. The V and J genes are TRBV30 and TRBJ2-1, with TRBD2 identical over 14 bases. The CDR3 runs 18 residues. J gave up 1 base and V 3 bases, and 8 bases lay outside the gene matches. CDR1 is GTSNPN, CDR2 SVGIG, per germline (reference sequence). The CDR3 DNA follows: TGTGCCTGGAGCAGGACTAGCGGGAGGTTAATATCCTACAATGAGCAGTTCTTC. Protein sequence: CAWSRTSGRLISYNEQFF.

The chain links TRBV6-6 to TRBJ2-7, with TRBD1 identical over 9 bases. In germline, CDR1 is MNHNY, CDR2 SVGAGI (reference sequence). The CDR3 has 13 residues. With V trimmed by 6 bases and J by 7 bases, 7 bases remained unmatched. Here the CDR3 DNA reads TGTGCCAGCAGAGAGGACAGGGGTAAAGAGCAGTACTTC. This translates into CASREDRGKEQYF.

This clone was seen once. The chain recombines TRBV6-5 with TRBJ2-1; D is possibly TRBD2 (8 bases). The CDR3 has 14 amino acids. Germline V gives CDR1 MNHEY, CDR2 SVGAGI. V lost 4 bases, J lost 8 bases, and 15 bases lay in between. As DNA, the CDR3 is TGTGCCAGCAGTTTCACGGGAGGGGGCTATGAGCAGTTCTTC. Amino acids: CASSFTGGGYEQFF.

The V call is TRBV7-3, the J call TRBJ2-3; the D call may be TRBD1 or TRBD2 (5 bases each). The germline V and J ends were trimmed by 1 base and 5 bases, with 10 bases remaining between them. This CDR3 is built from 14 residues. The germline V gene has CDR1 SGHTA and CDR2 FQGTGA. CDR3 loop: CASSLSSGGDTQYF. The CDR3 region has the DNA TGTGCCAGCAGCTTAAGTAGTGGGGGAGATACGCAGTATTTT.

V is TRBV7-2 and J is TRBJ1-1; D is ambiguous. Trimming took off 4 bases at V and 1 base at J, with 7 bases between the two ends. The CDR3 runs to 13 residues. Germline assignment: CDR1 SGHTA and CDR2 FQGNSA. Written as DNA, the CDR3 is TGTGCCAGCAGCTCGGCCCCGAACACTGAAGCTTTCTTT. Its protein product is CASSSAPNTEAFF.

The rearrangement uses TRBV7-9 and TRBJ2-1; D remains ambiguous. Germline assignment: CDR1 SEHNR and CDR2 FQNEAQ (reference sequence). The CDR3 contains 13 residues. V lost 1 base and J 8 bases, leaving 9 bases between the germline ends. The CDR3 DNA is TGTGCCAGCAGCTTAGTTATCCCTGATGAGCAGTTCTTC. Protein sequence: CASSLVIPDEQFF.

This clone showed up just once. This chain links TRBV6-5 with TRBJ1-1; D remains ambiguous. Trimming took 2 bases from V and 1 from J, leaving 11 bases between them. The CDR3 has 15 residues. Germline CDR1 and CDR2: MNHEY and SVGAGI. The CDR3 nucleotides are TGTGCCAGCAGTTACGTCTCGATAGGGAACACTGAAGCTTTCTTT. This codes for CASSYVSIGNTEAFF.

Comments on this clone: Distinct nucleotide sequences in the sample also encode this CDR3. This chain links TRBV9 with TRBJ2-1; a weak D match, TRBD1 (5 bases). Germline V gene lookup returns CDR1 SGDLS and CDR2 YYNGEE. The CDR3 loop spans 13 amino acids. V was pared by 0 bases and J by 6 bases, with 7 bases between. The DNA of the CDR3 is TGTGCCAGCAGCGTAGTTGGGGCCAATGAGCAGTTCTTC. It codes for CASSVVGANEQFF.

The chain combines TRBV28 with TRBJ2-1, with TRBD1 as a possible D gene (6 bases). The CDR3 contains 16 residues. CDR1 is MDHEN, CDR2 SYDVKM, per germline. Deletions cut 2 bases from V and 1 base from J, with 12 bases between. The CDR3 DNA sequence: TGTGCCAGCAGTTTACGGGCAGGGGTTTCCTACAATGAGCAGTTCTTC. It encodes CASSLRAGVSYNEQFF.

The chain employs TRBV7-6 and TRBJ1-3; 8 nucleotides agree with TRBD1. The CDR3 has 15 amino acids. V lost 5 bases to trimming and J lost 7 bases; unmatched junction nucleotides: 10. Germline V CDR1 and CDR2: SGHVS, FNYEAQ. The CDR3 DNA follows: TGTGCCAGCAGCCCCACCCCAGGGGGCTCGAACACCATATATTTT. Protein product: CASSPTPGGSNTIYF.

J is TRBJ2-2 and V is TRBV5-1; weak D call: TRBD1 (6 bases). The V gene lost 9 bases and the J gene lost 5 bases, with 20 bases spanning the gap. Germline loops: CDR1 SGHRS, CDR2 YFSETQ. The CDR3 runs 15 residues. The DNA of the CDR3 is TGCGCCACTACGGATAAGGGGGAAGGAACCGGGGAGCTGTTTTTT. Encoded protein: CATTDKGEGTGELFF. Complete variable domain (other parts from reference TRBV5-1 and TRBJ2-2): KAGVTQTPRYLIKTRGQQVTLSCSPISGHRSVSWYQQTPGQGLQFLFEYFSETQRNKGNFPGRFSGRQFSNSRSEMNVSTLELGDSALYLCATTDKGEGTGELFFGEGSRLTVL.

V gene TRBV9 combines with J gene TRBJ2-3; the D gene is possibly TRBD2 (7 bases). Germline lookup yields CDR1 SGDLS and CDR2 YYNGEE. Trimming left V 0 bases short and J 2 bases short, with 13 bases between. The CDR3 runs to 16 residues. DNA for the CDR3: TGTGCCAGCAGCGTAGAGAGGGGGGGCCCCACAGATACGCAGTATTTT. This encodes CASSVERGGPTDTQYF.

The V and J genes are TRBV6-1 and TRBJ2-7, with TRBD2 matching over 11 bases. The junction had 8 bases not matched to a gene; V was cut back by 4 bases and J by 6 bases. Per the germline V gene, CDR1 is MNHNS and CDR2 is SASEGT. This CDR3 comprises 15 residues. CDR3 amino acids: CASSALAGGPGEQYF. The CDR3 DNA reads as TGTGCCAGCAGTGCCTTAGCGGGAGGGCCGGGCGAGCAGTACTTC.

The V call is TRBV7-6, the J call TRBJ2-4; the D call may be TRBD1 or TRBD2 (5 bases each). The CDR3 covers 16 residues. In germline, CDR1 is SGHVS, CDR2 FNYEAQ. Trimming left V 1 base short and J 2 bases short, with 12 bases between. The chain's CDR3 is CASSLGPGRTKNIQYF. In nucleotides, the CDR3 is TGTGCCAGCAGCTTAGGCCCAGGGAGAACCAAAAACATTCAGTACTTC.

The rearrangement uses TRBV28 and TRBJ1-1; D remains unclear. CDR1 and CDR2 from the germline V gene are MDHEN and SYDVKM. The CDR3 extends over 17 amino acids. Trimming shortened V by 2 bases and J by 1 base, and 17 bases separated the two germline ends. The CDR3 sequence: CASSLLRTAITNTEAFF. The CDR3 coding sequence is TGTGCCAGCAGTTTACTTCGGACCGCTATAACGAACACTGAAGCTTTCTTT.

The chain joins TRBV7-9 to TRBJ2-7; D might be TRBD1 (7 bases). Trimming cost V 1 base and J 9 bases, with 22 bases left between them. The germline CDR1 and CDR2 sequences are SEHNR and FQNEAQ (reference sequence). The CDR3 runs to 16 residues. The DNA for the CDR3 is TGTGCCAGCAGCTTAGTGGGGCGCGGGACAGATTTTGTGCAGTACTTC. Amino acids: CASSLVGRGTDFVQYF.

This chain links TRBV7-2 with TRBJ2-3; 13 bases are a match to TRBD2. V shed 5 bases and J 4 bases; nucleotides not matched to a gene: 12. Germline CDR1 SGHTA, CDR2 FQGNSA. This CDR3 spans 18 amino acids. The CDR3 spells CASSPTGLAGVRADTQYF. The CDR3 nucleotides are TGTGCCAGCAGCCCTACCGGACTAGCGGGAGTAAGGGCAGATACGCAGTATTTT. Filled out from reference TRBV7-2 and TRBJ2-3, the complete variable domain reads GAGVSQSPSNKVTEKGKDVELRCDPISGHTALYWYRQSLGQGLEFLIYFQGNSAPDKSGLPSDRFSAERTGGSVSTLTIQRTQQEDSAVYLCASSPTGLAGVRADTQYFGPGTRLTVL.

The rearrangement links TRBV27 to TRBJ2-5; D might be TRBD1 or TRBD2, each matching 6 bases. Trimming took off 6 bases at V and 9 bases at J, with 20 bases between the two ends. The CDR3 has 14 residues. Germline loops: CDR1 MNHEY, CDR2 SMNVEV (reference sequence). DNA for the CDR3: TGTGCCAGCAGCCTCCGGGTGCCGGAGGGGGCCCAGTACTTC. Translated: CASSLRVPEGAQYF.

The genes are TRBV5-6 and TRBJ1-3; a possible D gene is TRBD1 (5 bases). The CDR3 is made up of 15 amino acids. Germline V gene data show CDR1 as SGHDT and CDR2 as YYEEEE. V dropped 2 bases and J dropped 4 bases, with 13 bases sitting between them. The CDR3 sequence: CASSFGRAGGNTIYF. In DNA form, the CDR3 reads TGTGCCAGCAGCTTTGGCAGGGCGGGAGGAAACACCATATATTTT.

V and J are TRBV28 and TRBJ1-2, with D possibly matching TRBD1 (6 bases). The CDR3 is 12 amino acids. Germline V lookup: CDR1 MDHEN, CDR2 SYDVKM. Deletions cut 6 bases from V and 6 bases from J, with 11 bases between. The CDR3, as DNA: TGTGCCAGCAGCGGGGGGCCGAATGGCTACACCTTC. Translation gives CASSGGPNGYTF.

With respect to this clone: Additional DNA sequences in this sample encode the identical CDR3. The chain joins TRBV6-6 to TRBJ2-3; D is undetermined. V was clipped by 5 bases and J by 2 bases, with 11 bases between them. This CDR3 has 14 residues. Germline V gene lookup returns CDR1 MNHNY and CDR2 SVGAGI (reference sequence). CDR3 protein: CASSGLASTDTQYF. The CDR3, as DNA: TGTGCCAGCAGTGGTTTGGCATCCACAGATACGCAGTATTTT.

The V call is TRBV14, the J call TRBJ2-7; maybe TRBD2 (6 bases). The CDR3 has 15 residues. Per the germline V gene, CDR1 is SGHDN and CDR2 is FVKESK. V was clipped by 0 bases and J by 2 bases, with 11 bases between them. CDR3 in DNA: TGTGCCAGCAGCCAAGATCAGGGACTGACCTACGAGCAGTACTTC. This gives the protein CASSQDQGLTYEQYF.

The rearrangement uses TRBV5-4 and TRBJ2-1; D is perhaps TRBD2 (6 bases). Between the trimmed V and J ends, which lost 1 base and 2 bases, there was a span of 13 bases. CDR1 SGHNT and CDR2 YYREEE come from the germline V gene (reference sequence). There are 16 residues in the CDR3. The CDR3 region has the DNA TGTGCCAGCAGCTTGAAGGGACTGGACCCCTACAATGAGCAGTTCTTC. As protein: CASSLKGLDPYNEQFF. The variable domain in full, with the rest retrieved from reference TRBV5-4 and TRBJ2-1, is ETGVTQSPTHLIKTRGQQVTLRCSSQSGHNTVSWYQQALGQGPQFIFQYYREEENGRGNFPPRFSGLQFPNYSSELNVNALELDDSALYLCASSLKGLDPYNEQFFGPGTRLTVL.

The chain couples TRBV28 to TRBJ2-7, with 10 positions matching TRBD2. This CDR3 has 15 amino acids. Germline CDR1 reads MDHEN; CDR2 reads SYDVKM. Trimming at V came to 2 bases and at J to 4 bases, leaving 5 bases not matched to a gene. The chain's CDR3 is CASSLIASGGYEQYF. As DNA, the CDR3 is TGTGCCAGCAGTTTAATAGCTAGCGGGGGTTACGAGCAGTACTTC. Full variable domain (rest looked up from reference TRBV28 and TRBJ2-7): DVKVTQSSRYLVKRTGEKVFLECVQDMDHENMFWYRQDPGLGLRLIYFSYDVKMKEKGDIPEGYSVSREKKERFSLILESASTNQTSMYLCASSLIASGGYEQYFGPGTRLTVT.

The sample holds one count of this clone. DNA for the CDR3: TGTGCCAGTAGTATAGAGGGTGGGATTAGCAATCAGCCCCAGCATTTT. It specifies CASSIEGGISNQPQHF. V gene TRBV19 combines with J gene TRBJ1-5; D call uncertain. Deletions cut 0 bases from V and 0 bases from J, with 9 bases between. This CDR3 contains 16 residues. Germline V lookup: CDR1 LNHDA, CDR2 SQIVND (reference sequence).

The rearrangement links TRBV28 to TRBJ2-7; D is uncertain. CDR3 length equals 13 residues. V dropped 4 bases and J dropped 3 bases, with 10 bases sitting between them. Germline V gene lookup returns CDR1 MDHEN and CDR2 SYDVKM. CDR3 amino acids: CASSYGLSYEQYF. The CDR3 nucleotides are TGTGCCAGCAGTTATGGCTTAAGCTACGAGCAGTACTTC.

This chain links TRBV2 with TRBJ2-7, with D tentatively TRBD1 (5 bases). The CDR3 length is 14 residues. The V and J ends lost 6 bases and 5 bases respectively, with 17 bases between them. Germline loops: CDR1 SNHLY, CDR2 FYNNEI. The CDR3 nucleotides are TGTGCCAGCAGATCAGGGCCCGTCGAGCACGAGCAGTACTTC. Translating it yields CASRSGPVEHEQYF.

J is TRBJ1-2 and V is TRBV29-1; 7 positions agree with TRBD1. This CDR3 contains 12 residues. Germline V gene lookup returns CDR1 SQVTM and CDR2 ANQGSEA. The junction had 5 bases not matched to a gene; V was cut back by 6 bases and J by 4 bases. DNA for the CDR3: TGCAGCGTACGGACAGGAATCTATGGCTACACCTTC. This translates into CSVRTGIYGYTF.

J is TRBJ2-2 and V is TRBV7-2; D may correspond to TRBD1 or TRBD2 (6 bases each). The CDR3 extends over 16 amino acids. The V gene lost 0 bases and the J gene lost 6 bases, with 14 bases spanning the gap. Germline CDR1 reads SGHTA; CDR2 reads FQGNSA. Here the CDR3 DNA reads TGTGCCAGCAGCTTAGCGGGAGAGGGGGAGGCCGGGGAGCTGTTTTTT. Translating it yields CASSLAGEGEAGELFF.

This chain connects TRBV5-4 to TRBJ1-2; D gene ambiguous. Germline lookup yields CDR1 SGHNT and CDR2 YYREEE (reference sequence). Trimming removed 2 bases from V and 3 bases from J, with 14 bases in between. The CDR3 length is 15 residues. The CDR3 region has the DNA TGTGCCAGCAGCTTATCCGGGTCTCGGGACTATGGCTACACCTTC. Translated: CASSLSGSRDYGYTF.

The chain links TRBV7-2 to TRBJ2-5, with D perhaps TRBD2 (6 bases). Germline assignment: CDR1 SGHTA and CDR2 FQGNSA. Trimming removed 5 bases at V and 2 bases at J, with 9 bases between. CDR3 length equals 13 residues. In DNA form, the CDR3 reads TGTGCCAGCAGCCAGCGGGCGCAAGAGACCCAGTACTTC. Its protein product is CASSQRAQETQYF.